Following are 32 T cell receptor beta chains from one sample sequenced in a study of cytomegalovirus exposure and HLA in healthy donors. Primers included in the PCR were 60 Vbeta and 13 Jbeta primers. Profiling relied on immunoSEQ multiplex PCR, and the TCRdb table lists in-frame clones only, not all of them. This sample has some 130,000 clones, with around 80% found just once. Sequencing was done on a sample of PBMCs. The receptors come from a middle-aged woman in good health and CMV-seronegative.

The chain combines TRBV7-9 with TRBJ2-1, with a weak D call TRBD2 (6 bases). CDR1 is SEHNR and CDR2 is FQNEAQ in the germline V gene (reference sequence). The CDR3 has 11 residues. Trimming took off 5 bases at V and 9 bases at J, with 8 bases between the two ends. The CDR3 here is CASSTAGEQFF. The CDR3 DNA is TGTGCCAGCAGCACAGCGGGTGAGCAGTTCTTC.

The gene calls are TRBV5-3 and TRBJ1-1; D might be TRBD1 (5 bases). TRBV5-3 is assigned to the ORF class and has an uncertain function. This CDR3 contains 12 residues. V lost 4 bases, J lost 5 bases, and 9 bases lay in between. The CDR3 nucleotides are TGTGCCAGAAGCGTGGAGGGGACTGAAGCTTTCTTT. Translation: CARSVEGTEAFF.

This chain uses TRBV6-1 with TRBJ2-3; 9 bases are a match to TRBD2. The CDR3 has 15 residues. The junction had 4 bases not matched to a gene; V was cut back by 1 base and J by 5 bases. Germline V CDR1 and CDR2: MNHNS, SASEGT. CDR3 in amino acids: CASSEEAGGGDTQYF. The CDR3 DNA sequence: TGTGCCAGCAGTGAAGAAGCGGGGGGCGGAGATACGCAGTATTTT.

The rearrangement links TRBV19 to TRBJ2-5; D gene unclear. The CDR3 is 11 residues long. Germline V gene sequence: CDR1 LNHDA, CDR2 SQIVND (reference sequence). Trimming removed 4 bases from V and 2 bases from J, with 2 bases in between. CDR3 protein: CASSTQETQYF. The CDR3 coding sequence is TGTGCCAGTAGTACTCAAGAGACCCAGTACTTC.

The chain is built from TRBV6-5 and TRBJ1-6; D perhaps matches TRBD1 (5 bases). The CDR3 covers 14 residues. The germline V and J ends were trimmed by 7 bases and 10 bases, with 17 bases remaining between them. Germline CDR1 and CDR2: MNHEY and SVGAGI. The CDR3 loop is CASTERGAWSPLHF. Written as DNA, the CDR3 is TGTGCCAGCACCGAACGTGGGGCTTGGTCACCCCTCCACTTT.

The chain links TRBV28 to TRBJ1-2; TRBD1 might be the D (5 bases). This CDR3 comprises 13 residues. Between the trimmed V and J ends, which lost 2 bases and 7 bases, there was a span of 11 bases. CDR1 and CDR2 from the germline V gene are MDHEN and SYDVKM. The CDR3 DNA sequence: TGTGCCAGCAGTTTAGTCGACAGACCTGGCTACACCTTC. Protein sequence: CASSLVDRPGYTF.

This clone was seen a few times. The chain carries TRBV4-1 and TRBJ1-1; 8 bases map to TRBD1. The germline V gene encodes CDR1 MGHRA and CDR2 YSYEKL. The CDR3 totals 13 residues. V dropped 3 bases and J dropped 3; count of bases not matched to a gene: 0. CDR3 residues: CASSQTGDTEAFF. In DNA form, the CDR3 reads TGCGCCAGCAGCCAGACAGGGGACACTGAAGCTTTCTTT.

The rearrangement uses TRBV19 and TRBJ1-1; a possible D gene is TRBD1 (6 bases). Germline-derived CDR1 and CDR2 are LNHDA and SQIVND (reference sequence). CDR3 size: 13 residues. Trimming took 4 bases from V and 1 from J, leaving 7 bases between them. The CDR3 DNA follows: TGTGCCAGTAGTACGACAGGGAACACTGAAGCTTTCTTT. Its translation: CASSTTGNTEAFF.

This chain links TRBV7-9 with TRBJ2-1, with D possibly matching TRBD1 (5 bases). Trimming removed 5 bases from V and 4 bases from J, with 15 bases in between. There are 15 residues in the CDR3. Germline V lookup: CDR1 SEHNR, CDR2 FQNEAQ (reference sequence). CDR3 loop: CASSPRGGEYNEQFF. In DNA, the CDR3 is TGTGCCAGCAGCCCAAGGGGTGGAGAATACAATGAGCAGTTCTTC.

V usage is TRBV5-5 and J usage is TRBJ1-5; D gene unclear. From germline, CDR1 is SGHKS and CDR2 YYEKEE (reference sequence). V was pared by 5 bases and J by 0 bases, with 12 bases between. The CDR3 contains 15 residues. CDR3 coding DNA: TGTGCCAGCAGTAGCCAGCACGGTAGCAATCAGCCCCAGCATTTT. Translation: CASSSQHGSNQPQHF.

The gene calls are TRBV7-3 and TRBJ2-3; 9 bases align to TRBD1. The CDR3 has 17 residues. Per the germline V gene, CDR1 is SGHTA and CDR2 is FQGTGA. After removal of 5 bases from V and 2 bases from J, the junction contained 11 bases not matched to a gene. This CDR3 reads CASSPQGQGHYTDTQYF. The CDR3 bases are TGTGCCAGCAGCCCCCAGGGACAGGGTCACTACACAGATACGCAGTATTTT.

The genes are TRBV4-3 and TRBJ1-1; 7 bases agree with TRBD1. Per the germline V gene, CDR1 is LGHNA and CDR2 is YSLEER. Trimming removed 4 bases from V and 1 base from J; junction bases left unmatched: 3. The CDR3 has 14 residues. CDR3 protein: CASSLDRANTEAFF. DNA for the CDR3: TGCGCCAGCAGCCTTGACAGGGCGAACACTGAAGCTTTCTTT.

The chain uses TRBV5-6 and TRBJ1-4; unclear D gene. This CDR3 comprises 15 residues. CDR1 SGHDT and CDR2 YYEEEE come from the germline V gene. V gave up 0 bases and J gave up 6 bases, with 12 bases separating them. DNA of the CDR3: TGTGCCAGCAGCTTGGGGGCAGAATGGGATGAAAAACTGTTTTTT. It codes for CASSLGAEWDEKLFF. The whole variable domain, remainder taken from reference TRBV5-6 and TRBJ1-4, is DAGVTQSPTHLIKTRGQQVTLRCSPKSGHDTVSWYQQALGQGPQFIFQYYEEEERQRGNFPDRFSGHQFPNYSSELNVNALLLGDSALYLCASSLGAEWDEKLFFGSGTQLSVL.

This clone is a singleton in its sample. The chain carries TRBV19 and TRBJ2-3; 8 bases are shared with TRBD2. There are 14 residues in the CDR3. The V segment lost 3 bases and the J segment 4 bases; nucleotides outside the gene matches: 3. Germline V gene data show CDR1 as LNHDA and CDR2 as SQIVND (reference sequence). CDR3 region: CASSIGTRPDTQYF. The CDR3 nucleotides are TGTGCCAGTAGTATTGGGACTAGACCAGATACGCAGTATTTT.

This clone has only one observation. Within the sample, other DNA sequences also encode this same CDR3. The CDR3 reads CASSQDGSTDTQYF. The DNA for the CDR3 is TGTGCCAGCAGCCAAGATGGGAGTACAGATACGCAGTATTTT. The gene calls are TRBV4-2 and TRBJ2-3, with D perhaps matching TRBD2 (5 bases). V was clipped by 0 bases and J by 3 bases, with 7 bases between them. Germline V CDR1 and CDR2: LGHNA, YNFKEQ. The CDR3 has 14 residues.

The rearrangement uses TRBV7-9 and TRBJ2-3, with no clear D. Germline V CDR1 and CDR2: SEHNR, FQNEAQ (reference sequence). This CDR3 is built from 17 residues. Deletions cut 4 bases from V and 5 bases from J, with 22 bases between. CDR3 DNA sequence: TGTGCCAGCAGCTCGCCCCCTAGACGGAACCCTGGAGATACGCAGTATTTT. It yields the protein CASSSPPRRNPGDTQYF.

The chain is built from TRBV5-6 and TRBJ2-3; 11 positions agree with TRBD2. The CDR3 loop spans 15 amino acids. V lost 2 bases to trimming and J lost 11 bases; unmatched junction nucleotides: 10. Germline V gene sequence: CDR1 SGHDT, CDR2 YYEEEE. The CDR3 loop reads CASSFLAGGSSGQYF. In nucleotides, the CDR3 is TGTGCCAGCAGCTTCCTAGCGGGGGGATCCAGTGGGCAGTATTTT.

The rearrangement joins TRBV5-4 to TRBJ2-7; 10 bases are a match to TRBD2. V lost 2 bases and J lost 4; bases outside the gene matches: 6. Germline V lookup: CDR1 SGHNT, CDR2 YYREEE (reference sequence). The CDR3 contains 15 residues. CDR3 amino acids: CASSLGLAGVYEQYF. In DNA form, the CDR3 reads TGTGCCAGCAGCTTAGGGCTAGCGGGGGTGTACGAGCAGTACTTC.

The genes are TRBV7-3 and TRBJ2-2; the D gene is possibly TRBD1 (6 bases). Germline values: CDR1 SGHTA, CDR2 FQGTGA. Trimming left V 5 bases short and J 0 bases short, with 13 bases between. The CDR3 runs 16 residues. DNA of the CDR3: TGTGCCAGCAGCCAAGACAGGACGACGAACACCGGGGAGCTGTTTTTT. Protein product: CASSQDRTTNTGELFF.

V and J are TRBV12-5 and TRBJ1-1; D not resolved. The germline CDR1 and CDR2 sequences are LGHNT and FRNRAP. CDR3 length: 14 residues. The germline V and J ends were trimmed by 6 bases and 2 bases, with 13 bases remaining between them. CDR3 sequence (DNA): TGTGCTAGTGGCTCAGGTGGCCAAAACACTGAAGCTTTCTTT. It specifies CASGSGGQNTEAFF.

This clone was observed a handful of times. The chain recombines TRBV7-8 with TRBJ1-2; D might be TRBD1 (5 bases). The CDR3 is made up of 14 amino acids. The germline V gene encodes CDR1 SGHVS and CDR2 FQNEAQ. V lost 1 base to trimming and J lost 7 bases, with 13 bases between them. This chain's CDR3 is CASSLGSGGTGYTF. CDR3 coding DNA: TGTGCCAGCAGCTTAGGGTCCGGGGGGACTGGCTACACCTTC.

The chain joins TRBV6-5 to TRBJ1-1; tentatively, D is TRBD1 (5 bases). V lost 8 bases and J 0 bases, leaving 7 bases between the germline ends. Germline CDR1 and CDR2: MNHEY and SVGAGI. The CDR3 sequence is 12 residues long. The CDR3 DNA is TGTGCCAGCCAGGGTTTGAACACTGAAGCTTTCTTT. It codes for CASQGLNTEAFF.

This clone was counted only a few times. The chain links TRBV19 to TRBJ2-5; 7 bases are shared with TRBD1. The trim removed 4 bases at V and 5 bases at J, leaving 4 bases unmatched. CDR1 and CDR2 from the germline V gene are LNHDA and SQIVND (reference sequence). CDR3 length: 13 amino acids. The CDR3 is CASSRGGWETQYF. CDR3 bases: TGTGCCAGTAGTAGAGGGGGCTGGGAGACCCAGTACTTC.

This clone was counted between two and nine times. This chain links TRBV18 with TRBJ2-3, with D possibly TRBD1 on 6 matching bases. The V gene lost 2 bases and the J gene lost 5 bases, with 11 bases spanning the gap. The CDR3 is made up of 14 amino acids. CDR1 is KGHSH, CDR2 LQKENI, per germline. CDR3 coding DNA: TGTGCCAGCTCACCAGGACAGCCCCGAGATACGCAGTATTTT. The encoded protein is CASSPGQPRDTQYF. Based on the CDR3 plus reference TRBV18 and TRBJ2-3, the full variable domain is NAGVMQNPRHLVRRRGQEARLRCSPMKGHSHVYWYRQLPEEGLKFMVYLQKENIIDESGMPKERFSAEFPKEGPSILRIQQVVRGDSAAYFCASSPGQPRDTQYFGPGTRLTVL.

This clone was recorded once. The chain carries TRBV6-1 and TRBJ2-5, with TRBD2 matching 7 bases. After removal of 4 bases from V and 5 bases from J, the junction contained 4 bases not matched to a gene. Germline-derived CDR1 and CDR2 are MNHNS and SASEGT. The CDR3 has 13 residues. The CDR3 nucleotides are TGTGCCAGCAGTGGGGGGGGTGGGGAGACCCAGTACTTC. Its protein is CASSGGGGETQYF.

This chain links TRBV5-8 with TRBJ2-7, with D tentatively TRBD2 (7 bases). Germline CDR1 reads SGHTS; CDR2 reads YDEGEE. The CDR3 length is 15 residues. V shed 0 bases and J shed 7 bases, with 17 bases lying between them. The CDR3: CASSLARGGSREQYF. The CDR3 coding sequence is TGTGCCAGCAGCTTGGCAAGGGGGGGATCAAGGGAGCAGTACTTC.

This clone was observed once. The junction differs from germline at one of its ends, possibly a read error. Within the sample, other DNA sequences also encode this same CDR3. The chain recombines TRBV27 with TRBJ1-1, with TRBD1 matching over 7 bases. Germline V gene lookup returns CDR1 MNHEY and CDR2 SMNVEV (reference sequence). CDR3 length: 15 amino acids. CDR3 sequence reads: CASSSTGARNTEAFF. The CDR3 coding sequence is TGCGCCAGCAGTTCTACAGGGGCCAGGAACACTGAAGCTTTCTTT.

This rearrangement joins TRBV10-3 to TRBJ1-2; maybe TRBD1 (6 bases). Germline CDR1 and CDR2: ENHRY and SYGVKD. Trimming pared 0 bases from V and 7 bases from J, leaving 12 bases between. This CDR3 has 14 residues. DNA for the CDR3: TGTGCCATCAGTGAGTCAGAGGGGGTAGGTGGCTACACCTTC. It encodes CAISESEGVGGYTF.

A single count supports this clone. This chain joins TRBV28 and TRBJ2-1, with 7 bases fitting TRBD2. CDR1 MDHEN and CDR2 SYDVKM come from the germline V gene. After removal of 4 bases from V and 8 bases from J, the junction contained 17 bases not matched to a gene. CDR3 size: 17 residues. The CDR3 is CASSSLRRLAREDEQFF. DNA for the CDR3: TGTGCCAGCAGTTCCCTGCGGCGACTAGCCAGAGAGGATGAGCAGTTCTTC. The full variable domain, in which reference TRBV28 and TRBJ2-1 provide the parts outside the CDR3, is DVKVTQSSRYLVKRTGEKVFLECVQDMDHENMFWYRQDPGLGLRLIYFSYDVKMKEKGDIPEGYSVSREKKERFSLILESASTNQTSMYLCASSSLRRLAREDEQFFGPGTRLTVL.

The V call is TRBV5-1, the J call TRBJ2-2, with TRBD2 matching over 8 bases. The V segment lost 5 bases and the J segment 3 bases; nucleotides outside the gene matches: 9. Per germline, CDR1 SGHRS and CDR2 YFSETQ. CDR3 size: 16 residues. The CDR3 here is CASRKGLEYDTGELFF. The CDR3 DNA follows: TGCGCCAGCAGAAAGGGACTAGAATATGACACCGGGGAGCTGTTTTTT.

This sequence joins TRBV27 and TRBJ2-7; D not certain. Germline CDR1 is MNHEY and CDR2 is SMNVEV (reference sequence). The ends were cut back, 2 bases at V and 4 bases at J, with 12 bases in the middle. The CDR3 sequence is 14 residues long. The CDR3 nucleotides are TGTGCCAGCAGTTTAGGTCCGGCCGGGTACGAGCAGTACTTC. It translates to CASSLGPAGYEQYF.

This clone has more than one count but fewer than ten. The J gene is TRBJ1-1, the V gene TRBV4-2, with 10 bases that match TRBD1. Germline V CDR1 and CDR2: LGHNA, YNFKEQ. This CDR3 has 15 residues. Germline trimming cut 1 base from V and 8 bases from J; bases unmatched to any gene: 7. The CDR3 spells CASSQGGTGVQEAFF. CDR3 coding DNA: TGTGCCAGCAGCCAAGGTGGGACAGGGGTTCAAGAAGCTTTCTTT.